The 23 T cell receptor beta chains presented below share a single source sample, sequenced in a study of cytomegalovirus exposure and HLA in healthy donors. TCRdb's table, derived via immunoSEQ multiplex PCR, lists solely in-frame clones and lacks some. The profile shows under 300,000 clones, approximately 83% of them singletons. The sample was PBMCs. Receptor source: a woman in her thirties in good health and CMV-seropositive.

This chain uses TRBV4-1 with TRBJ1-2; weak D call: TRBD1 (5 bases). The ends were cut back, 1 base at V and 8 bases at J, with 20 bases in the middle. The CDR3 contains 16 residues. Germline V CDR1 and CDR2: MGHRA, YSYEKL. The DNA for the CDR3 is TGCGCCAGCAGCCAAGTCCTGGCAGGGCGGAATAGAGGCTACACCTTC. It encodes CASSQVLAGRNRGYTF.

The DNA for the CDR3 is TGTGCCAGTAGTATCGTCAGGGGGAATCAGCCCCAGCATTTT. It codes for CASSIVRGNQPQHF. This sequence joins TRBV19 and TRBJ1-5; 7 bases map to TRBD1. J was trimmed by 4 bases and V by 3 bases; bases with no gene match: 3. There are 14 residues in the CDR3. Germline V lookup: CDR1 LNHDA, CDR2 SQIVND (reference sequence). Full variable domain (missing parts from reference TRBV19 and TRBJ1-5): DGGITQSPKYLFRKEGQNVTLSCEQNLNHDAMYWYRQDPGQGLRLIYYSQIVNDFQKGDIAEGYSVSREKKESFPLTVTSAQKNPTAFYLCASSIVRGNQPQHFGDGTRLSIL.

This clone was found once. This chain joins TRBV7-9 and TRBJ2-3, with 8 positions matching TRBD2. CDR1 SEHNR and CDR2 FQNEAQ come from the germline V gene (reference sequence). The length of the CDR3 is 16 residues. J was trimmed by 1 base and V by 3 bases; bases with no gene match: 6. The DNA for the CDR3 is TGTGCCAGCAGCTTTGTCGCGACTAGCGGCACAGATACGCAGTATTTT. This translates into CASSFVATSGTDTQYF.

This clone was seen a single time. This rearrangement joins TRBV10-3 to TRBJ2-2; unclear D gene. The CDR3 spans 14 residues. The germline V gene has CDR1 ENHRY and CDR2 SYGVKD. V was clipped by 2 bases and J by 7 bases, with 11 bases between them. The CDR3 DNA sequence: TGTGCCATCAGTGAGACGCCAGGAATCGGGGAGCTGTTTTTT. Its translation: CAISETPGIGELFF.

The genes are TRBV5-1 and TRBJ2-1; weak D call: TRBD2 (6 bases). The CDR3 totals 15 residues. Trimming removed 4 bases at V and 7 bases at J, with 18 bases between. The germline CDR1 and CDR2 sequences are SGHRS and YFSETQ. CDR3 nucleotides: TGCGCCAGCAGCGACTCCGGGGGAAATTTGAATGAGCAGTTCTTC. Translation gives CASSDSGGNLNEQFF.

The V call is TRBV5-1, the J call TRBJ2-3, with D uncertain. Germline V CDR1 and CDR2: SGHRS, YFSETQ. V shed 1 base and J shed 2 bases, with 8 bases lying between them. This CDR3 has 14 residues. The CDR3 bases are TGCGCCAGCAGCTTGTTTCAAATCACAGATACGCAGTATTTT. Its protein product is CASSLFQITDTQYF.

This rearrangement joins TRBV27 to TRBJ2-7; possibly TRBD1 for D (6 bases). The CDR3 loop spans 14 amino acids. V lost 4 bases and J 6 bases, leaving 16 bases between the germline ends. Germline V gene lookup returns CDR1 MNHEY and CDR2 SMNVEV (reference sequence). The CDR3 nucleotides read TGTGCCAGCAGTTGGACAGCGACTCAAGGCGAGCAGTACTTC. It yields the protein CASSWTATQGEQYF.

This clone occurred a few times. V gene TRBV10-2 combines with J gene TRBJ1-5; D possibly corresponds to TRBD1 (6 bases). With 3 bases removed from V and 0 bases from J, the gap between germline ends came to 12 bases. The germline gives CDR1 WSHSY, CDR2 SAAADI. The CDR3 is 16 amino acids. This chain's CDR3 is CASSEGQFVSNQPQHF. The CDR3 DNA follows: TGCGCCAGCAGTGAAGGACAGTTCGTTAGCAATCAGCCCCAGCATTTT.

CDR3 nucleotide sequence: TGTGCCAGCTCCCCTAGCGGGAGGGTTACTCGCGAGCAGTACTTC. This encodes CASSPSGRVTREQYF. The chain employs TRBV18 and TRBJ2-7; 12 bases map to TRBD2. The CDR3 contains 15 residues. Germline assignment: CDR1 KGHSH and CDR2 LQKENI. Trimming at V came to 6 bases and at J to 6 bases, leaving 9 bases not matched to a gene.

The CDR3 nucleotides are TGCAGCGTCGATGGGCAGGGACAGGGTACCTACGAGCAGTACTTC. Encoded protein: CSVDGQGQGTYEQYF. The J gene is TRBJ2-7, the V gene TRBV29-1; the match to TRBD1 covers 9 bases. The J segment lost 2 bases and the V segment lost 6 bases, leaving 11 bases of the junction unmatched. The germline V gene encodes CDR1 SQVTM and CDR2 ANQGSEA. The CDR3 is 15 amino acids.

The rearrangement joins TRBV19 to TRBJ1-2; TRBD1 matches at 7 bases. CDR1 is LNHDA, CDR2 SQIVND, per germline (reference sequence). This CDR3 comprises 13 residues. J lost 6 bases, V lost 1 base, and 2 bases had no gene match. This CDR3 is CASSIGQGDGYTF. CDR3 bases: TGTGCCAGTAGTATAGGGCAGGGGGATGGCTACACCTTC.

The rearrangement uses TRBV5-6 and TRBJ2-1; 14 bases map to TRBD2. The trim removed 4 bases at V and 7 bases at J, leaving 7 bases unmatched. This CDR3 has 16 residues. The V gene's germline CDR1 is SGHDT and CDR2 YYEEEE. The CDR3 region is CASSLGLAGVLNEQFF. The CDR3 DNA sequence: TGTGCCAGCAGCCTGGGACTAGCGGGAGTGCTGAATGAGCAGTTCTTC.

The J gene is TRBJ1-4, the V gene TRBV14, with D maybe TRBD1 (6 bases). Germline values: CDR1 SGHDN, CDR2 FVKESK. The CDR3 covers 15 residues. The V gene lost 6 bases and the J gene lost 8 bases, with 19 bases spanning the gap. As DNA, the CDR3 is TGTGCCAGCAGTCGTGGGGGGGCCGGAGGAGAAAAACTGTTTTTT. Amino acids: CASSRGGAGGEKLFF.

This chain links TRBV28 with TRBJ2-3; 8 bases line up with TRBD2. Trimming took 5 bases from V and 1 from J; bases not matched to a gene: 2. This CDR3 has 14 residues. The germline V gene encodes CDR1 MDHEN and CDR2 SYDVKM. The CDR3: CASSETSGTDTQYF. The CDR3, as DNA: TGTGCCAGCAGTGAGACTAGCGGCACAGATACGCAGTATTTT.

The chain has TRBV7-9 and TRBJ1-2; no definite D call. The CDR3 spans 12 residues. Germline CDR1 reads SEHNR; CDR2 reads FQNEAQ (reference sequence). The CDR3: CGVPAPNYGYTF. CDR3 coding DNA: TGTGGGGTGCCAGCGCCCAACTATGGCTACACCTTC.

The chain has TRBV18 and TRBJ2-2; 7 positions match TRBD1. The germline V gene encodes CDR1 KGHSH and CDR2 LQKENI. The ends lost 4 bases at V and 4 bases at J; junction bases unmatched: 3. The CDR3 length is 14 residues. CDR3 in amino acids: CASSRQGSTGELFF. In DNA form, the CDR3 reads TGTGCCAGCTCACGACAGGGAAGCACCGGGGAGCTGTTTTTT.

The sample holds one count of this clone. The V call is TRBV6-6, the J call TRBJ2-1; TRBD2 matches 9 bases. The germline V gene has CDR1 MNHNY and CDR2 SVGAGI (reference sequence). V was pared by 4 bases and J by 10 bases, with 11 bases of the junction left unmatched. The CDR3 runs to 15 residues. CDR3 DNA sequence: TGTGCCAGCAGTTTCCCGCTCGCGGGAGGGCGGGAGCAGTTCTTC. It translates to CASSFPLAGGREQFF.

The chain is built from TRBV4-1 and TRBJ1-2, with no clear D. This CDR3 spans 14 amino acids. Trimming removed 1 base at V and 3 bases at J, with 9 bases between. Per the germline V gene, CDR1 is MGHRA and CDR2 is YSYEKL. The CDR3 sequence is CASSQVSVDYGYTF. The CDR3 DNA sequence: TGCGCCAGCAGCCAAGTTTCCGTAGACTATGGCTACACCTTC.

The gene calls are TRBV4-1 and TRBJ2-1, with 12 bases lining up with TRBD2. There are 15 residues in the CDR3. Germline V lookup: CDR1 MGHRA, CDR2 YSYEKL. V gave up 6 bases and J gave up 9 bases; unmatched junction bases: 9. In nucleotides, the CDR3 is TGCGCCAGCAGTTCTAGCGGGAGGGCCTCTGGTGAGCAGTTCTTC. Translated, it gives CASSSSGRASGEQFF.

V and J are TRBV6-5 and TRBJ1-1; D possibly corresponds to TRBD1 (5 bases). The CDR3 length is 12 residues. V dropped 2 bases and J dropped 5 bases, with 6 bases sitting between them. CDR1 is MNHEY and CDR2 is SVGAGI in the germline V gene. The CDR3 spells CASSYGGTEAFF. The CDR3 bases are TGTGCCAGCAGTTACGGGGGGACTGAAGCTTTCTTT.

The genes are TRBV7-9 and TRBJ1-2; TRBD1 matches 8 bases. The V gene end was trimmed by 5 bases and the J gene end by 4 bases; junction bases not matched to a gene: 6. The CDR3 spans 14 residues. Germline V CDR1 and CDR2: SEHNR, FQNEAQ (reference sequence). The CDR3 is CASSARDRIYGYTF. The CDR3 DNA is TGTGCCAGCAGCGCCCGGGACAGGATCTATGGCTACACCTTC.

This chain links TRBV5-1 with TRBJ2-1, with D possibly matching TRBD2 (6 bases). The CDR3 is made up of 16 amino acids. Germline V gives CDR1 SGHRS, CDR2 YFSETQ. V lost 3 bases and J 9 bases, leaving 22 bases between the germline ends. CDR3 sequence (DNA): TGCGCCAGCAGCTCGTCGTCGGGGGATATGGCTTTTGAGCAGTTCTTC. It encodes CASSSSSGDMAFEQFF.

The CDR3 here is CASSHESYEQYF. The DNA for the CDR3 is TGTGCCAGCAGCCACGAGTCCTACGAGCAGTACTTC. The rearrangement joins TRBV14 to TRBJ2-7; D is uncertain. CDR1 is SGHDN, CDR2 FVKESK, per germline. The length of the CDR3 is 12 residues. The V end was cut by 3 bases, the J end by 1 base, with 4 bases between.